This T cell receptor (beta chain) was documented in a study of cytomegalovirus exposure and HLA in healthy donors. Study results and caveats: The authors enumerated around 150 TCR beta chains as linked to cytomegalovirus.

PCR primers comprised 60 Vbeta and 13 Jbeta primers. Sequenced by immunoSEQ multiplex PCR; TCRdb stores in-frame clones only, minus some. Of more than 100,000 clones listed, approximately 80% are singletons. About this clone itself: Its antigen is not known.

CDR3 length: 15 amino acids. V was clipped by 0 bases and J by 2 bases, with 8 bases between them. Germline V gene data show CDR1 as KGHSH and CDR2 as LQKENI. The clonotype comes from a man aged 45-65 years in good health and CMV-seronegative. The V gene is TRBV18, the J gene TRBJ2-1; D is undetermined. Sequences were obtained from PBMCs. In nucleotides, the CDR3 is TGTGCCAGCTCACCACCGGCGGCGGCCTACAATGAGCAGTTCTTC. Residues: CASSPPAAAYNEQFF.